Below, one TCR beta chain is given with its context. The antigen is unknown. V was clipped by 2 bases and J by 9 bases; unmatched bases: 18. This CDR3 region has 18 residues. Germline-derived CDR1 and CDR2 are GTSNPN and SVGIG (reference sequence). This sample is part of a study of cytomegalovirus exposure and HLA in healthy donors. General study findings and limits: Later findings reportedly placed an Asian-associated ancestry cluster below the approximately 630-donor mean for N-insertions. Within an earlier analysis, most TCR beta V segments proved productive either about 90% or about 30% of the time. Later analysis demonstrated an association between a missense DCLRE1C variant and TCR beta V- and J-gene trimming. Available immune exposure information covered CMV serostatus only.

Primers included in the PCR were 60 Vbeta and 13 Jbeta primers. Measured with immunoSEQ multiplex PCR; TCRdb has only the in-frame clones, and not every one. The sample has 100,000 to 150,000 clones; 83% are singletons. The sequenced sample was PBMCs. V gene TRBV30 combines with J gene TRBJ1-6; TRBD1 aligns across 8 bases. This TCR was sampled from a girl aged 2 to 10 in good health and CMV-seronegative. CDR3 bases: TGTGCCTGGAGTCCTCTAGGGCAGGGGGCAGAGTTTAGTTCACCCCTCCACTTT. Encoded protein: CAWSPLGQGAEFSSPLHF.